A selection of T cell receptor beta chains follows, all from one sample in a study of blood T cell repertoires in COVID-19. TCRdb keeps only in-frame clones here, not all; method: immunoSEQ multiplex PCR. The repertoire consists of 250,000 to 300,000 clones, with approximately 91% occurring once and the leading ten covering just under 1%. Sequenced material: PBMCs or T cells enriched from blood (not recorded which). The receptors come from a woman aged 25 to 39 who had recovered from COVID-19. The CDR3 runs from the conserved cysteine through the conserved F or W. A D gene is named only where the DNA matches it firmly. Rows may omit the clone size; those that give it use once, few, many or a size class.

J gene	clone size	V gene	D gene	CDR3 protein	CDR3 DNA
TRBJ2-3	-	TRBV25-1	TRBD1	CATRGLPTDTQYF	TGTGCCACCAGGGGGCTCCCCACAGATACGCAGTATTTT
TRBJ2-5	-	TRBV15	-	CATQVGGETQYF	TGTGCCACCCAAGTGGGAGGAGAGACCCAGTACTTC
TRBJ2-1	-	TRBV7-2	-	CASSLEYRSSYNEQFF	TGTGCCAGCAGCTTAGAGTACAGGAGCTCCTACAATGAGCAGTTCTTC
TRBJ1-4	-	TRBV12-3/TRBV12-4	-	CASSPGRDLKLFF	TGTGCCAGCAGCCCAGGACGGGATTTAAAACTGTTTTTT
TRBJ2-7	-	TRBV12-5	-	CASGLALYEQYF	TGTGCTAGTGGTTTGGCATTGTACGAGCAGTACTTC
TRBJ2-7	-	TRBV5-6	-	CASSLAPRAPYEQYF	TGTGCCAGCAGCTTGGCCCCCAGGGCCCCCTACGAGCAGTACTTC
TRBJ2-1	-	TRBV15	-	CATSSLRDLVVGNEQFF	TGTGCCACCAGCAGTCTCAGGGACTTGGTTGTCGGGAATGAGCAGTTCTTC
TRBJ2-2	-	TRBV5-8	TRBD1	CASSPTGTENTGELFF	TGTGCCAGCAGCCCGACCGGGACAGAGAACACCGGGGAGCTGTTTTTT
TRBJ2-7	-	TRBV5-6	TRBD1	CASSGGQANSYEQYF	TGTGCCAGCAGCGGAGGACAGGCTAACTCCTACGAGCAGTACTTC
TRBJ2-6	-	TRBV27	-	CASSLSKTLYSGANVLTF	TGTGCCAGCAGTTTATCGAAGACACTTTACTCTGGGGCCAACGTCCTGACTTTC
TRBJ1-1	-	TRBV12-3/TRBV12-4	-	CASRLRGGAEAFF	TGTGCCAGCAGGCTCCGAGGGGGGGCTGAAGCTTTCTTT
TRBJ2-7	-	TRBV3-1/TRBV3-2	TRBD1	CASSRGRYEQYF	TGTGCCAGCAGCAGGGGGCGCTACGAGCAGTACTTC
TRBJ1-5	-	TRBV3-1/TRBV3-2	-	CASSQGGDASQPQHF	TGTGCCAGCAGCCAAGGCGGAGATGCGAGTCAGCCCCAGCATTTT
TRBJ2-3	-	TRBV3-1/TRBV3-2	-	CASTLRPSTDTQYF	TGTGCCAGCACCCTCCGTCCTAGCACAGATACGCAGTATTTT
TRBJ2-3	once	TRBV23-1	TRBD1	CASSLRDRGHLGTQYF	TGCGCCAGCAGTCTCCGGGACAGGGGGCACTTAGGTACGCAGTATTTT
TRBJ2-1	once	TRBV7-7	TRBD2	CASSLRRTSGGVDNEQFF	TGTGCTAGCAGCCTTAGACGGACTAGCGGGGGGGTCGACAATGAGCAGTTCTTC
TRBJ2-5	-	TRBV6-5	-	CASNRRVQETQYF	TGTGCCAGCAATAGGCGGGTCCAAGAGACCCAGTACTTC
TRBJ2-7	-	TRBV30	TRBD2	CAWRGGAWGSYEQYF	TGTGCCTGGCGGGGGGGGGCTTGGGGCTCCTACGAGCAGTACTTC
TRBJ1-2	once	TRBV19	-	CASSMRAGVYGYTF	TGTGCCAGTAGTATGAGAGCAGGGGTCTATGGCTACACCTTC
TRBJ1-2	-	TRBV14	-	CASSQGPGHQGYGYTF	TGTGCCAGCAGCCAGGGACCGGGACACCAAGGATATGGCTACACCTTC